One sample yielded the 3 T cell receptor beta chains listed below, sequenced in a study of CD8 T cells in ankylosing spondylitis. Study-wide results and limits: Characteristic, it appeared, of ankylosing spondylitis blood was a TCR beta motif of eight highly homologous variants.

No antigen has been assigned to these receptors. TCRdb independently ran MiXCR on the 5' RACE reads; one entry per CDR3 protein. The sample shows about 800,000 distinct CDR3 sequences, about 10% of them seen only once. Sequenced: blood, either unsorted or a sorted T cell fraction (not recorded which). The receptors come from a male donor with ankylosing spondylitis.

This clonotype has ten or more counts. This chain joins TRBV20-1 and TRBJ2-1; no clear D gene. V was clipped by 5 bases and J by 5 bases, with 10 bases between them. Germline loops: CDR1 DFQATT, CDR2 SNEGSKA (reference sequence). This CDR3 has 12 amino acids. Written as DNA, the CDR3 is TGCAGTGCTTCGACACTTAACAATGAGCAGTTCTTC. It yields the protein CSASTLNNEQFF.

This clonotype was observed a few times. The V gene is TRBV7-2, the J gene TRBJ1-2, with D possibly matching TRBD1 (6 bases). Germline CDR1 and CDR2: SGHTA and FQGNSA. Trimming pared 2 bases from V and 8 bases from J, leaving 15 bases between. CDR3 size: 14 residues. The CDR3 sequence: CASSLRQANEGYTF. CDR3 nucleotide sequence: TGTGCCAGCAGCTTACGACAGGCGAATGAGGGCTACACCTTC.

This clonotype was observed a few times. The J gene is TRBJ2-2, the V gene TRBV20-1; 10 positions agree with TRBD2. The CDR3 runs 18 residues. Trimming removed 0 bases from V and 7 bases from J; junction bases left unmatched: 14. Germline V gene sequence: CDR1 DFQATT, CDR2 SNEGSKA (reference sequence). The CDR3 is CSARDPSGLAGADGELFF. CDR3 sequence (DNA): TGCAGTGCTAGAGACCCCTCAGGGCTAGCGGGGGCGGACGGGGAGCTGTTTTTT.